The 14 T cell receptor beta chains listed next were all sequenced from one sample in a study of cytomegalovirus exposure and HLA in healthy donors. Primers: 60 Vbeta forward and 13 Jbeta reverse. The method was immunoSEQ multiplex PCR; TCRdb's version includes in-frame clones alone and lacks a portion of them. The sample holds around 150,000 clones, approximately 80% seen once. Sample: PBMCs. The receptors derive from a male donor in good health and CMV-seropositive.

This sequence joins TRBV7-3 and TRBJ1-1; perhaps TRBD1 as D (5 bases). The V end was cut by 3 bases, the J end by 1 base, with 9 bases between. Looked up from germline, CDR1 is SGHTA and CDR2 is FQGTGA. This CDR3 contains 14 residues. CDR3 nucleotides: TGTGCCAGCAGCTTGGACGGACAGAACACTGAAGCTTTCTTT. Encoded protein: CASSLDGQNTEAFF.

CDR3 sequence (DNA): TGTGCCAGCAGCCCAGAGGGTCCCACAGGGGCGCAGACCTACGAGCAGTACTTC. Translating it yields CASSPEGPTGAQTYEQYF. The chain uses TRBV6-4 and TRBJ2-5; 7 bases fit TRBD1. Judging by the DNA end, TRBJ2-7 fits better; the J call may be wrong. CDR3 size: 18 residues. Germline CDR1 is MRHNA and CDR2 is SNTAGT.

The rearrangement joins TRBV5-1 to TRBJ1-2; D possibly corresponds to TRBD1 (5 bases). This CDR3 is built from 15 residues. Germline V CDR1 and CDR2: SGHRS, YFSETQ. V was cut by 4 bases and J by 3 bases, with 16 bases left in between. As DNA, the CDR3 is TGCGCCAGCAGCCGGGTCGGGGGGACGGACTATGGCTACACCTTC. Protein product: CASSRVGGTDYGYTF.

The chain recombines TRBV12-5 with TRBJ2-7, with 7 positions matching TRBD2. The CDR3 spans 14 residues. With 3 bases clipped from V and 3 bases from J, the junction kept 5 bases outside the gene matches. Germline loops: CDR1 LGHNT, CDR2 FRNRAP. In DNA form, the CDR3 reads TGTGCTAGTGGTTTTGGGGACTACGACTACGAGCAGTACTTC. This sequence encodes CASGFGDYDYEQYF.

This rearrangement joins TRBV30 to TRBJ2-7; 11 nucleotides agree with TRBD2. CDR3 size: 13 residues. Trimming took 4 bases from V and 6 from J; bases not matched to a gene: 5. CDR1 and CDR2 from the germline V gene are GTSNPN and SVGIG (reference sequence). The DNA for the CDR3 is TGTGCCTGGAATAGCGGGAGGGCCGTCGAGCAGTACTTC. Its translation is CAWNSGRAVEQYF.

This clone was seen a single time. This rearrangement joins TRBV23-1 to TRBJ2-3; tentatively, D is TRBD1 (6 bases). TRBV23-1 is an open reading frame, and its role is uncertain. V gave up 7 bases and J gave up 7 bases, with 21 bases separating them. This CDR3 spans 15 amino acids. The CDR3 DNA is TGCGCCAGCAATCTTACCGGGACACCAACCTATACGCAGTATTTT. Its translation is CASNLTGTPTYTQYF.

The chain recombines TRBV6-5 with TRBJ2-1; D is possibly TRBD2 (6 bases). There are 14 residues in the CDR3. V was cut by 7 bases and J by 5 bases, with 15 bases left in between. Looked up from germline, CDR1 is MNHEY and CDR2 is SVGAGI. The CDR3 region has the DNA TGTGCCAGCACCCGGGGGTCCGACCACAATGAGCAGTTCTTC. Residues: CASTRGSDHNEQFF.

This chain connects TRBV7-9 to TRBJ1-1; no clear D gene. The germline V gene has CDR1 SEHNR and CDR2 FQNEAQ (reference sequence). The CDR3 runs 13 residues. Trimming took 2 bases from V and 10 from J, leaving 14 bases between them. Here the CDR3 reads CASSLLTDGGAFF. CDR3 sequence (DNA): TGTGCCAGCAGCTTACTAACGGACGGAGGAGCTTTCTTT.

V gene TRBV5-1 combines with J gene TRBJ2-2; 9 bases map to TRBD1. V gave up 0 bases and J gave up 5 bases; unmatched junction bases: 5. This CDR3 has 16 residues. Germline V gene data show CDR1 as SGHRS and CDR2 as YFSETQ. The CDR3 loop is CASSLEDRGWTGELFF. DNA of the CDR3: TGCGCCAGCAGCTTGGAGGACAGGGGATGGACCGGGGAGCTGTTTTTT.

V and J are TRBV18 and TRBJ2-2, with D perhaps matching TRBD1 (7 bases). Trimming took 4 bases from V and 4 from J, leaving 16 bases between them. The CDR3 loop spans 16 amino acids. CDR1 is KGHSH and CDR2 is LQKENI in the germline V gene. CDR3 residues: CASSQPTGRSTGELFF. CDR3 bases: TGTGCCAGCTCACAACCGACAGGGAGGAGCACCGGGGAGCTGTTTTTT. Supplemented by reference TRBV18 and TRBJ2-2, the full variable domain reads NAGVMQNPRHLVRRRGQEARLRCSPMKGHSHVYWYRQLPEEGLKFMVYLQKENIIDESGMPKERFSAEFPKEGPSILRIQQVVRGDSAAYFCASSQPTGRSTGELFFGEGSRLTVL.

In DNA form, the CDR3 reads TGTGCCAGCAGTTCCCGCGGAGTCCAAGAGACCCAGTACTTC. Protein product: CASSSRGVQETQYF. V gene TRBV6-5 combines with J gene TRBJ2-5, with D unclear. V was shortened by 4 bases and J by 1 base, with 10 bases between the two germline ends. CDR1 and CDR2 from the germline V gene are MNHEY and SVGAGI. The CDR3 sequence is 14 residues long.

The chain combines TRBV6-1 with TRBJ2-7, with 10 nucleotides matching TRBD2. Trimming took 0 bases from V and 4 from J; bases not matched to a gene: 6. Germline CDR1 and CDR2: MNHNS and SASEGT. This CDR3 spans 16 amino acids. The CDR3 DNA follows: TGTGCCAGCAGTGAAGCTCCGGGACTAGCGAGATACGAGCAGTACTTC. It specifies CASSEAPGLARYEQYF.

The J gene is TRBJ2-5, the V gene TRBV18; D is possibly TRBD1 (6 bases). The CDR3 sequence is 16 residues long. Looked up from germline, CDR1 is KGHSH and CDR2 is LQKENI. V gave up 2 bases and J gave up 5 bases, with 18 bases separating them. Here the CDR3 DNA reads TGTGCCAGCTCACCAGTCAGGGGTCGTGCCATGGAGACCCAGTACTTC. Translating it yields CASSPVRGRAMETQYF.

This clone was observed a single time. The V call is TRBV25-1, the J call TRBJ1-1; 11 nucleotides match TRBD1. Germline trimming cut 2 bases from V and 2 bases from J; bases unmatched to any gene: 1. This CDR3 region has 15 residues. Germline lookup yields CDR1 MGHDK and CDR2 SYGVNS. This CDR3 is CASSEGQGANTEAFF. The CDR3 bases are TGTGCCAGCAGTGAAGGACAGGGGGCCAACACTGAAGCTTTCTTT.